The clone carrying this T cell receptor beta chain was found once. The data stem from a study of blood T cell repertoires in COVID-19. The germline V gene has CDR1 DFQATT and CDR2 SNEGSKA (reference sequence). This CDR3 is 11 amino acids long. Trimming cost V 6 bases and J 6 bases, with 12 bases left between them. Data came from immunoSEQ multiplex PCR; TCRdb stores just in-frame clones and leaves some out. The profile shows under 150,000 clones, approximately 89% of them singletons. This clonotype was sampled from a human donor in a cohort sampled during active COVID-19. The genes are TRBV20-1 and TRBJ2-7, with a tentative D call TRBD1 (7 bases). Sequenced material: peripheral blood. The CDR3 region is CSAQGGGEQYF. The DNA of the CDR3 is TGCAGTGCCCAGGGGGGCGGCGAGCAGTACTTC.